These 5 T cell receptor beta chains share one sample of origin, sequenced in a study of neurological immune-mediated disorders. MiXCR was run by TCRdb on the 5' RACE reads, yielding one entry per CDR3 protein. The sample lists over 15,000 distinct CDR3 sequences; about a quarter were seen once. The specimen sequenced was PBMCs. The receptors were gathered from a man in his forties or fifties with HTLV-1-associated myelopathy (HAM/TSP).

V usage is TRBV3-1 and J usage is TRBJ2-1; 8 bases map to TRBD1. V was pared by 4 bases and J by 7 bases, with 6 bases of the junction left unmatched. There are 14 residues in the CDR3. CDR1 is LGHDT and CDR2 is YNNKEL in the germline V gene (reference sequence). The DNA for the CDR3 is TGTGCCAGCAGCCCAGGACAGGGCGGGAATGAGCAGTTCTTC. Translated, it gives CASSPGQGGNEQFF.

The chain uses TRBV19 and TRBJ2-3; the D gene is possibly TRBD1 (6 bases). V lost 7 bases to trimming and J lost 3 bases, with 11 bases between them. The germline CDR1 and CDR2 sequences are LNHDA and SQIVND (reference sequence). CDR3 length: 13 amino acids. CDR3 nucleotide sequence: TGTGCCAGTATCGACAGGTTGACAGATACGCAGTATTTT. The encoded protein is CASIDRLTDTQYF. Filled out from reference TRBV19 and TRBJ2-3, the complete variable domain reads DGGITQSPKYLFRKEGQNVTLSCEQNLNHDAMYWYRQDPGQGLRLIYYSQIVNDFQKGDIAEGYSVSREKKESFPLTVTSAQKNPTAFYLCASIDRLTDTQYFGPGTRLTVL.

This rearrangement joins TRBV7-9 to TRBJ2-2; D not resolved. Germline values: CDR1 SEHNR, CDR2 FQNEAQ (reference sequence). The CDR3 has 14 amino acids. Trimming stripped 5 bases from V and 0 bases from J, with 7 bases between. CDR3: CASSPKANTGELFF. The CDR3, as DNA: TGTGCCAGCAGCCCGAAAGCGAACACCGGGGAGCTGTTTTTT. Together with reference TRBV7-9 and TRBJ2-2, the CDR3 gives the full variable domain: DTGVSQNPRHKITKRGQNVTFRCDPISEHNRLYWYRQTLGQGPEFLTYFQNEAQLEKSRLLSDRFSAERPKGSFSTLEIQRTEQGDSAMYLCASSPKANTGELFFGEGSRLTVL.

This chain connects TRBV7-2 to TRBJ2-3; D gene unclear. CDR3 size: 14 residues. Germline CDR1 SGHTA, CDR2 FQGNSA. With 0 bases removed from V and 2 bases from J, the gap between germline ends came to 6 bases. The CDR3, as DNA: TGTGCCAGCAGCTTAGCCGTCTACACAGATACGCAGTATTTT. Translating it yields CASSLAVYTDTQYF. Complete variable domain (other parts from reference TRBV7-2 and TRBJ2-3): GAGVSQSPSNKVTEKGKDVELRCDPISGHTALYWYRQSLGQGLEFLIYFQGNSAPDKSGLPSDRFSAERTGGSVSTLTIQRTQQEDSAVYLCASSLAVYTDTQYFGPGTRLTVL.

By share of the sample, this clonotype is large. The chain couples TRBV20-1 to TRBJ1-1; TRBD1 aligns across 7 bases. The length of the CDR3 is 12 residues. J lost 7 bases, V lost 6 bases, and 8 bases had no gene match. The germline gives CDR1 DFQATT, CDR2 SNEGSKA (reference sequence). The DNA for the CDR3 is TGCAGTGCCACCGGGACAGAGATTGAAGCTTTCTTT. Residues: CSATGTEIEAFF.